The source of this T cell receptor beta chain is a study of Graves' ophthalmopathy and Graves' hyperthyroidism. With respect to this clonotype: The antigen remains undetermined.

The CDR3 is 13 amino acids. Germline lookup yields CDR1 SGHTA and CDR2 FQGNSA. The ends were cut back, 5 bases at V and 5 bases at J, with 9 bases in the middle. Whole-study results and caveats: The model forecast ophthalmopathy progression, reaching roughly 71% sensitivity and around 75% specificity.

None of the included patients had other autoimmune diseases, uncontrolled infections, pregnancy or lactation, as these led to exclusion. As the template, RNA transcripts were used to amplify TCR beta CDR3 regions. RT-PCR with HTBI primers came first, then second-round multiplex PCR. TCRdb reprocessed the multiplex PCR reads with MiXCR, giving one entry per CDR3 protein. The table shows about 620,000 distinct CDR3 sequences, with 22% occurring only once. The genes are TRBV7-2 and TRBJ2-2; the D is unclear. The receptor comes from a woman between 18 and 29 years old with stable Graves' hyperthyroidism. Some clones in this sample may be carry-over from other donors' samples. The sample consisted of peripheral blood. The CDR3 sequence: CASSQPSTGELFF. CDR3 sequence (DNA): TGTGCCAGCAGCCAACCGTCTACCGGGGAGCTGTTTTTT.